This record looks at one TCR beta chain sequence and its context. The sample originates from a study of blood T cell repertoires in COVID-19. The data were produced by immunoSEQ multiplex PCR, yet TCRdb's version contains in-frame clones alone and is incomplete. Of about 230,000 clones listed, less than 90% were seen once; the top ten hold around 2.5%. This CDR3 is built from 14 residues. V shed 3 bases and J shed 0 bases, with 6 bases lying between them. Looked up from germline, CDR1 is KGHSH and CDR2 is LQKENI. Sequenced input: peripheral blood. The clonotype comes from a woman between 70 and 85 years old with active or convalescent COVID-19. J is TRBJ1-5 and V is TRBV18; D might be TRBD1 (5 bases). The CDR3 loop reads CASSPGGSNQPQHF. The CDR3 DNA follows: TGTGCCAGCTCACCGGGGGGTAGCAATCAGCCCCAGCATTTT.